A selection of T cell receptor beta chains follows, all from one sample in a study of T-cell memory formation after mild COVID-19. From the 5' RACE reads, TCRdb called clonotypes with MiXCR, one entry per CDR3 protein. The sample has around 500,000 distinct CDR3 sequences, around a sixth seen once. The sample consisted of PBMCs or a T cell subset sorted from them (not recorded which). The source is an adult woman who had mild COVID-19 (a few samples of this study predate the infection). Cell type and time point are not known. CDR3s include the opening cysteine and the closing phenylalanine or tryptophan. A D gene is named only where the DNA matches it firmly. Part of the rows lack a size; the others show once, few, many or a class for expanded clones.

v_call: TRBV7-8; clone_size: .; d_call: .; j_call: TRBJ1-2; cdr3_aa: CASSLGPEDYGYTF; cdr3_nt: TGTGCCAGCAGCTTAGGTCCCGAAGACTATGGCTACACCTTC
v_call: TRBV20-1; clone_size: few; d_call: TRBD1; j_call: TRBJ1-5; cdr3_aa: CSALNPGQGVRNQPQHF; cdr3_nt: TGCAGTGCTCTGAATCCGGGACAGGGTGTACGCAATCAGCCCCAGCATTTT
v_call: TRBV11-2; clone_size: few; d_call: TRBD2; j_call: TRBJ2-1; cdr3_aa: CASSFDGLAGHSSYNEQFF; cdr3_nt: TGTGCCAGCAGCTTCGACGGACTAGCGGGCCACTCCTCCTACAATGAGCAGTTCTTC
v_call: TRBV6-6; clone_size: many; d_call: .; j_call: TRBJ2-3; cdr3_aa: CAGAQGTDTQYF; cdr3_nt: TGTGCCGGGGCGCAGGGTACGGATACGCAGTATTTT
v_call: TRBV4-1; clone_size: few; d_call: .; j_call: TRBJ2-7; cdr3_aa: CASSRRGPAAYEQYF; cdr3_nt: TGCGCCAGCAGCCGAAGAGGACCGGCGGCCTACGAGCAGTACTTC
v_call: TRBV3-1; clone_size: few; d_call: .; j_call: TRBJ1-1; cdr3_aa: CASSQDLAGGTEAFF; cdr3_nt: TGTGCCAGCAGCCAAGATCTGGCCGGGGGCACTGAAGCTTTCTTT
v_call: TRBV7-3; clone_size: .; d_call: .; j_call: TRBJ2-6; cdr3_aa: CASSLRVGGSGANVLTF; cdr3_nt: TGTGCCAGCAGCTTAAGAGTGGGTGGCTCTGGGGCCAACGTCCTGACTTTC
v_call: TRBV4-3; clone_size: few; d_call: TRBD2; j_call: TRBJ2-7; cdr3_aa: CASSQDMRTSGSYEQYF; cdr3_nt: TGCGCCAGCAGCCAAGATATGAGGACTAGCGGGTCCTACGAGCAGTACTTC
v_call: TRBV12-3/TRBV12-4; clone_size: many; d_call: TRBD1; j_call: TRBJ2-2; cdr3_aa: CASSVGQGVVPGELFF; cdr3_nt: TGTGCCAGCAGTGTGGGACAGGGTGTCGTCCCCGGGGAGCTGTTTTTT
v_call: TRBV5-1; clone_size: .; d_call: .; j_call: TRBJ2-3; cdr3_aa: CASSLDLPDTQYF; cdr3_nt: TGCGCCAGCAGCTTGGATCTCCCAGATACGCAGTATTTT
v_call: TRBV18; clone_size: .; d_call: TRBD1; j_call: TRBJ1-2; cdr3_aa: CASSPGTATGGYTF; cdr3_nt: TGTGCCAGCTCACCAGGGACAGCGACGGGAGGCTACACCTTC
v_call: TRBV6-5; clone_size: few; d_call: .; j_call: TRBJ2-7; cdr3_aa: CASSPNPRQGLSYEQYF; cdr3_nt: TGTGCCAGCAGCCCCAATCCCCGACAGGGACTGTCCTACGAGCAGTACTTC
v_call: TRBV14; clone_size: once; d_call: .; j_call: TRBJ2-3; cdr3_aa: CASSPYGSGTDTQYF; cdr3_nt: TGTGCCAGCAGCCCCTATGGGTCGGGAACAGATACGCAGTATTTT
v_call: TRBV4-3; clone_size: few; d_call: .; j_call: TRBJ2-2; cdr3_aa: CASSHGQLNTGELFF; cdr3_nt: TGCGCCAGCAGCCATGGACAGTTAAACACCGGGGAGCTGTTTTTT
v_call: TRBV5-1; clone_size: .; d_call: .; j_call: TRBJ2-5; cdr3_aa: CASSQSGPGETQYF; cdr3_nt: TGCGCCAGCAGCCAATCGGGGCCGGGAGAGACCCAGTACTTC
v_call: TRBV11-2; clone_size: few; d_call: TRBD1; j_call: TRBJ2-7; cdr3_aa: CASSLARWTGQRYEQYF; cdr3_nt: TGTGCCAGCAGCTTAGCTCGTTGGACGGGACAGCGCTACGAGCAGTACTTC
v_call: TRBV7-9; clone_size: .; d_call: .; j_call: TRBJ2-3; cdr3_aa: CASSPVLSDTQYF; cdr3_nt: TGTGCCAGCAGCCCAGTGTTATCGGATACGCAGTATTTT
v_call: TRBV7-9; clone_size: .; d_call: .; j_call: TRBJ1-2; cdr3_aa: CASSLRGHYTF; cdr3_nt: TGTGCCAGCAGCTTAAGGGGTCACTACACCTTC
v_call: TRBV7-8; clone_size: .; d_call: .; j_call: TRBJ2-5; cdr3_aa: CASSLTTYTGTQETQYF; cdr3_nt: TGTGCCAGCAGCTTAACAACGTATACAGGGACCCAAGAGACCCAGTACTTC
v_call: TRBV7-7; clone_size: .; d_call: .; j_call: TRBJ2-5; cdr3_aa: CASSLEKCIAQYF; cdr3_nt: TGTGCCAGCAGCTTAGAGAAGTGTATCGCCCAGTACTTC
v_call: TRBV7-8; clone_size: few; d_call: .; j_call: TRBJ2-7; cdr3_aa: CASSLEGAHSSEQYF; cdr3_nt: TGTGCCAGCAGCCTAGAAGGGGCACACAGTAGCGAGCAGTACTTC
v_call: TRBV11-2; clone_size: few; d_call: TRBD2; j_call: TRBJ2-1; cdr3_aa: CASSYGGAGNEQFF; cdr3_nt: TGTGCCAGCAGCTACGGGGGGGCTGGGAATGAGCAGTTCTTC
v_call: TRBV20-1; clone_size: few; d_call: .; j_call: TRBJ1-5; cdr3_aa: CSAREYTGFNQPQHF; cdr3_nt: TGCAGTGCTAGAGAATATACAGGTTTCAATCAGCCCCAGCATTTT
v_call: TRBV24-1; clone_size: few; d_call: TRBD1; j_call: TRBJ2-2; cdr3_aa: CATSDIRTGGVGTGELFF; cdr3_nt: TGTGCCACCAGTGACATCCGGACAGGGGGAGTAGGCACCGGGGAGCTGTTTTTT
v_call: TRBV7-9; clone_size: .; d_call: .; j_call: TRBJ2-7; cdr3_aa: CASSNPRDGGSPYEQYF; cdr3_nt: TGTGCCAGCAGCAACCCCAGGGACGGGGGTTCACCCTACGAGCAGTACTTC
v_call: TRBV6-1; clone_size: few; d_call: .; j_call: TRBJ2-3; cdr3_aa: CASTSIGASTDTQYF; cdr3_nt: TGTGCCAGCACCTCAATTGGGGCCAGCACAGATACGCAGTATTTT
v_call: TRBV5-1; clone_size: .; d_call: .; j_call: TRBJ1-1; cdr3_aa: CASSLDGHRSMNTEAFF; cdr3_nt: TGCGCCAGCAGCTTGGACGGACACCGTTCGATGAACACTGAAGCTTTCTTT
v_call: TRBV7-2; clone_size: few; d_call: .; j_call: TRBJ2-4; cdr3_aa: CASSLSQNIQYF; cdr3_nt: TGTGCCAGCAGCTTATCCCAAAACATTCAGTACTTC
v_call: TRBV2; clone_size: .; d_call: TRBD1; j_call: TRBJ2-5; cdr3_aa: CASRGQGARFISETQYF; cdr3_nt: TGTGCCAGCAGAGGACAGGGGGCCCGGTTTATCAGCGAGACCCAGTACTTC
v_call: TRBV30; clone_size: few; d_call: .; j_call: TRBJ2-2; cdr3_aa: CAWSVTLLSGELFF; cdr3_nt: TGTGCCTGGAGTGTTACCCTCTTGTCCGGGGAGCTGTTTTTT
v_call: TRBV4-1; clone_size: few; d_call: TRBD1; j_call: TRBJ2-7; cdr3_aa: CASKTGTGAYEQYF; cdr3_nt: TGCGCCAGTAAGACCGGGACAGGTGCCTACGAGCAGTACTTC
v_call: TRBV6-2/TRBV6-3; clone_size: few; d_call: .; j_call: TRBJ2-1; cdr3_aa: CASSSAALSYNEQFF; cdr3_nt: TGTGCCAGCAGTTCCGCGGCACTATCCTACAATGAGCAGTTCTTC
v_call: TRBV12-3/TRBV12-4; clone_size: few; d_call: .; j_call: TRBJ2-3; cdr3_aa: CASSSVLGTQYF; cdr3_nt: TGTGCCAGCAGTTCTGTGTTGGGTACGCAGTATTTT
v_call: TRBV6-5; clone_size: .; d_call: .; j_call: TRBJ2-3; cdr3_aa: CASSPGHRTDTQYF; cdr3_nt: TGTGCCAGCAGCCCGGGACACCGCACAGATACGCAGTATTTT
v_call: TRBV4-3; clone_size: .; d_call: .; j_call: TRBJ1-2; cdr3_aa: CASSLDGGHSYYGYTF; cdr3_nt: TGCGCCAGCAGCCTAGACGGGGGGCACTCCTACTATGGCTACACCTTC
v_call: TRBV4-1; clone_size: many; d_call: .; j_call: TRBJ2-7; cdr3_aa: CASSPNRIPYEQYF; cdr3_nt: TGCGCCAGCAGCCCGAACAGGATTCCCTACGAGCAGTACTTC
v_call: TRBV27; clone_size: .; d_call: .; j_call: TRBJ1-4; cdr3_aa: CASSPAGTYNEKLFF; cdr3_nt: TGTGCCAGCAGTCCGGCTGGGACTTATAATGAAAAACTGTTTTTT
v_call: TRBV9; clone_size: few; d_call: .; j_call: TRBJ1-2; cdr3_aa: CASRAANYGYTF; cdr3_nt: TGTGCCAGTCGGGCGGCTAACTATGGCTACACCTTC
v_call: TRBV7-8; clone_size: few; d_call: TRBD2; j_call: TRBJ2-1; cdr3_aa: CASSSRLAGAHPSSYNEQFF; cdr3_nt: TGTGCCAGCAGCTCTAGACTAGCGGGAGCCCACCCAAGCTCCTACAATGAGCAGTTCTTC
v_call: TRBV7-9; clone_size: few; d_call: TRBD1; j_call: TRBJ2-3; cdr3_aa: CASSVGTGGTDTQYF; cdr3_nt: TGTGCCAGCAGCGTCGGGACAGGGGGCACAGATACGCAGTATTTT
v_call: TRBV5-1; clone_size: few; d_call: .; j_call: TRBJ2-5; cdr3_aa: CASSLEVRQETQYF; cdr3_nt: TGCGCCAGCAGCTTGGAGGTCCGACAAGAGACCCAGTACTTC
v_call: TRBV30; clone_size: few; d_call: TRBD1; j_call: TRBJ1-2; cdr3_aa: CAWSKKLQGAEGYTF; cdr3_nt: TGTGCCTGGAGTAAAAAACTACAGGGGGCGGAGGGCTACACCTTC
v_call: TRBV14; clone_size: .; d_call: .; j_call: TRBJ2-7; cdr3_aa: CASSQVGRLAYEQYF; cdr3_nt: TGTGCCAGCAGCCAAGTCGGGCGGTTAGCATACGAGCAGTACTTC
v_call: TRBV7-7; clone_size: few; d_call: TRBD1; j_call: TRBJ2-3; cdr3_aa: CASSQGRGRTDTQYF; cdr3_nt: TGTGCTAGCAGCCAGGGCAGGGGGCGAACAGATACGCAGTATTTT
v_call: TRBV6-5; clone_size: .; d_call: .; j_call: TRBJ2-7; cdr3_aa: CASRPAVFGDEQYF; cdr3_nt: TGTGCCAGCAGACCCGCAGTATTCGGCGACGAGCAGTACTTC
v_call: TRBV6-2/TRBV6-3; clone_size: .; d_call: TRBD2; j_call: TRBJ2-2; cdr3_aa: CASSFQRGWGTGELFF; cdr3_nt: TGTGCCAGCAGTTTCCAGCGGGGGTGGGGTACCGGGGAGCTGTTTTTT
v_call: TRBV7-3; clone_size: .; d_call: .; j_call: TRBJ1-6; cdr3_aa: CASSLNPGSSPLHF; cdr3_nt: TGTGCCAGCAGCTTAAACCCGGGTAGTTCACCCCTCCACTTT
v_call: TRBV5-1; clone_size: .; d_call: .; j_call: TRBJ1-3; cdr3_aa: CASMESSGNTIYF; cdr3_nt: TGCGCCAGCATGGAGAGCTCTGGAAACACCATATATTTT
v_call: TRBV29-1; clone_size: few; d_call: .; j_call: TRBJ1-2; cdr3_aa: CSVMDSNPNGYTF; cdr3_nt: TGCAGCGTAATGGACAGTAACCCCAATGGCTACACCTTC
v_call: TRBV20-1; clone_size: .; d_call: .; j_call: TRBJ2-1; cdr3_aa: CSARDRDFDPVYNEQFF; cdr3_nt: TGCAGTGCTAGAGATCGCGACTTCGACCCAGTCTACAATGAGCAGTTCTTC
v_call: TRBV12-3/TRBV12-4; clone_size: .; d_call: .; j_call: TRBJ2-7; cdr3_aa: CASSPVLDLGYEQYF; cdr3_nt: TGTGCCAGCAGCCCCGTCCTCGATCTAGGTTACGAGCAGTACTTC
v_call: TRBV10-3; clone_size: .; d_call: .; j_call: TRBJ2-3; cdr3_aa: CAISLGNTDTQYF; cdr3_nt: TGTGCCATCAGTTTGGGCAACACAGATACGCAGTATTTT
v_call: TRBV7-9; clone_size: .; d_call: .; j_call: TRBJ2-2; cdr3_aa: CASSLRTPEAGELFF; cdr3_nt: TGTGCCAGCAGCCTCCGGACACCCGAGGCCGGGGAGCTGTTTTTT
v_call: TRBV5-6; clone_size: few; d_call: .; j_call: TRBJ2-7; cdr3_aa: CASSWGQASYEQYF; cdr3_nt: TGTGCCAGCAGCTGGGGACAAGCCTCCTACGAGCAGTACTTC
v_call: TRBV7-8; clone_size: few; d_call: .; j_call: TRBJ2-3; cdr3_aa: CASAALGSTDTQYF; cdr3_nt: TGTGCCTCGGCAGCGTTGGGTAGCACAGATACGCAGTATTTT